These T cell receptor beta chains were read from a single sample in a study of blood T cell repertoires in COVID-19. Repertoires were generated with immunoSEQ multiplex PCR, while TCRdb's copy carries only in-frame clones and drops some. In the table there are some 250,000 clones, roughly 86% of which are singletons. The sequencing input was peripheral blood. The source of these receptors is a woman in her thirties with acute or convalescent COVID-19. Each CDR3 is given with its conserved first and last residue. The D gene is left open where the match is weak. Expanded clones get a size class; other rows say once, few or many, or leave the size out.

v_call,d_call,j_call,clone_size,cdr3_length,cdr3_nt,cdr3_aa
TRBV9,-,TRBJ2-7,few,14,TGTGCCAGCAGCCAGGACCCCGGGGGCTACGAGCAGTACTTC,CASSQDPGGYEQYF
TRBV5-1,TRBD1,TRBJ1-1,-,15,TGCGCCAGCAGCTCTCAGGGGACAGGGGGTATTGAAGCTTTCTTT,CASSSQGTGGIEAFF
TRBV30,TRBD1,TRBJ2-5,-,11,TGTGCCTGGGGACAGGAAGAGACCCAGTACTTC,CAWGQEETQYF
TRBV7-4,-,TRBJ2-1,-,16,TGTGCCAGCAGCCCACGAATTCAGGACAGCCACAATGAGCAGTTCTTC,CASSPRIQDSHNEQFF
TRBV3-1/TRBV3-2,-,TRBJ1-5,-,15,TGTGCCAGCAGCCAAGACAATTCAGGGTATCAGCCCCAGCATTTT,CASSQDNSGYQPQHF
TRBV5-1,TRBD2,TRBJ2-1,few,15,TGCGCCAGCAGCGGCACTAGCGGGAGGGCTAATGAGCAGTTCTTC,CASSGTSGRANEQFF
TRBV9,-,TRBJ2-7,-,13,TGTGCCAGCAGCGGGATTAGCGGTTACGAGCAGTACTTC,CASSGISGYEQYF
TRBV7-9,TRBD1,TRBJ1-2,once,16,TGTGCCAGCAGCTTAGTTGGGGACAGGATTAACTATGGCTACACCTTC,CASSLVGDRINYGYTF
TRBV7-9,-,TRBJ1-3,-,14,TGTGCCAGCAGCCCCTCCCCAGCGGGAAACACCATATATTTT,CASSPSPAGNTIYF
TRBV5-8,-,TRBJ2-7,-,14,TGTGCCAGCAGCTCGTTGCAGGGTTCCTACGAGCAGTACTTC,CASSSLQGSYEQYF
TRBV5-1,-,TRBJ2-3,-,14,TGCGCCAGCAGCTTGGTTGGGAGTGTAGATACGCAGTATTTT,CASSLVGSVDTQYF
TRBV6-6,-,TRBJ1-6,-,19,TGTGCCAGCAGTCACCCCGTAAGCGTAGGACGGAGGGTGAATTCACCCCTCCACTTT,CASSHPVSVGRRVNSPLHF
TRBV5-1,TRBD1,TRBJ1-5,-,15,TGCGCCAGCAGTCTGACAGGGGATAGCAATCAGCCCCAGCATTTT,CASSLTGDSNQPQHF
TRBV7-9,-,TRBJ2-1,-,15,TGTGCCAGCAGCGCGGGGATTTTGGGGTACAATGAGCAGTTCTTC,CASSAGILGYNEQFF
TRBV9,TRBD2,TRBJ2-2,-,16,TGTGCCAGCACTTACGGGGCTAGCGGGGGCACCGGGGAGCTGTTTTTT,CASTYGASGGTGELFF
TRBV14,-,TRBJ1-5,-,13,TGTGCCAGCAGCCCTAGGGGGAATCAGCCCCAGCATTTT,CASSPRGNQPQHF
TRBV27,-,TRBJ2-7,once,13,TGTGCCAGCAGTTTCCAACTCCGCTACGAGCAGTACTTC,CASSFQLRYEQYF
TRBV13,TRBD1,TRBJ1-1,-,18,TGTGCCAGCAGCTTAGTTAGGGGACAGGGTATGAGGAACACTGAAGCTTTCTTT,CASSLVRGQGMRNTEAFF
TRBV6-5,TRBD1,TRBJ2-7,-,13,TGTGCCAGCAGGGGGACAGGGTTTTACGAGCAGTACTTC,CASRGTGFYEQYF
TRBV18,TRBD1,TRBJ2-1,-,19,TGTGCCAGCTCACCACCGTCGACAGGGTCATGGAGCTCCTACAATGAGCAGTTCTTC,CASSPPSTGSWSSYNEQFF
TRBV19,TRBD1,TRBJ1-1,-,14,TGTGCCAGTAGTCCGGGACAGGGGAACACTGAAGCTTTCTTT,CASSPGQGNTEAFF
TRBV19,TRBD2,TRBJ2-1,-,17,TGTGCCAGTAGTTTCTTGACTAGCGGCAGCTCCTACAATGAGCAGTTCTTC,CASSFLTSGSSYNEQFF
TRBV6-5,-,TRBJ2-1,-,12,TGTGCCAGCAGACGAGGAGGCAATGAGCAGTTCTTC,CASRRGGNEQFF
TRBV7-9,-,TRBJ1-6,-,14,TGTGCCAGCAGCTTAGTGGGCAGGGATTCACCCCTCCACTTT,CASSLVGRDSPLHF
TRBV19,TRBD1,TRBJ1-1,-,16,TGTGCCAGTAGTATTTTCTACAGGGGCTGGAACACTGAAGCTTTCTTT,CASSIFYRGWNTEAFF
TRBV30,-,TRBJ2-6,-,15,TGTGCCTGGAGTCTCAGGGGTGCGGGGGCCAACGTCCTGACTTTC,CAWSLRGAGANVLTF
TRBV29-1,-,TRBJ2-3,-,14,TGCAGCGCCCAGATGCTAGAGGGCACAGATACGCAGTATTTT,CSAQMLEGTDTQYF
TRBV24-1,TRBD1,TRBJ2-1,-,14,TGTGCCACGACGGCGGGACAGGGAAAGAATGAGCAGTTCTTC,CATTAGQGKNEQFF
TRBV6-2/TRBV6-3,TRBD2,TRBJ2-7,-,19,TGTGCCAGCAGTTACTACGTCACGCGTCGGCTAGCGGAATCCTACGAGCAGTACTTC,CASSYYVTRRLAESYEQYF
TRBV29-1,-,TRBJ1-3,-,14,TGCAGCGTTGAAGATGCGGTCTCTGGAAACACCATATATTTT,CSVEDAVSGNTIYF
TRBV6-5,-,TRBJ1-1,-,16,TGTGCCAGCAGTTACGAGAGCCTAACCCCACTCACTGAAGCTTTCTTT,CASSYESLTPLTEAFF
TRBV3-1/TRBV3-2,-,TRBJ1-2,-,15,TGTGCCAGCAGCCAAGGGGCAGGGTATGGCTATGGCTACACCTTC,CASSQGAGYGYGYTF
TRBV7-9,-,TRBJ2-3,-,19,TGTGCCAGCAGCTCCAGTTCCAGGGGAACATTCTCCCGGCAGTATACGCAGTATTTT,CASSSSSRGTFSRQYTQYF
TRBV10-1,-,TRBJ2-7,-,13,TGCGCCAGCAGTGAGGGAGGAAGGGACGAGCAGTACTTC,CASSEGGRDEQYF
TRBV12-3/TRBV12-4,TRBD2,TRBJ2-5,-,13,TGTGCCAGCAGCCTTAGCGGGGTAGAGACCCAGTACTTC,CASSLSGVETQYF
TRBV6-2/TRBV6-3,TRBD2,TRBJ2-1,-,17,TGTGCCAGCAGTCGCGTACTAGCGGGAGGACCATTCAATGAGCAGTTCTTC,CASSRVLAGGPFNEQFF
TRBV30,TRBD2,TRBJ2-3,-,16,TGTGCCTGGGGCCGGACTAGCGGGAGGTCTGCAGATACGCAGTATTTT,CAWGRTSGRSADTQYF
TRBV6-5,-,TRBJ1-6,-,13,TGTGCCAGCAATCGGGTGAATAATTCACCCCTCCACTTT,CASNRVNNSPLHF
TRBV5-4,TRBD2,TRBJ2-1,-,15,TGTGCCAGCAGCCCGCTAGCGGGAGGGAACAATGAGCAGTTCTTC,CASSPLAGGNNEQFF
TRBV5-4,TRBD2,TRBJ2-1,-,15,TGTGCCAGCAGCTTGGGACTAGCGGGAATCAATGAGCAGTTCTTC,CASSLGLAGINEQFF
TRBV19,-,TRBJ2-5,-,13,TGTGCCAGTAGTGTTACTAGGGAAGAGACCCAGTACTTC,CASSVTREETQYF